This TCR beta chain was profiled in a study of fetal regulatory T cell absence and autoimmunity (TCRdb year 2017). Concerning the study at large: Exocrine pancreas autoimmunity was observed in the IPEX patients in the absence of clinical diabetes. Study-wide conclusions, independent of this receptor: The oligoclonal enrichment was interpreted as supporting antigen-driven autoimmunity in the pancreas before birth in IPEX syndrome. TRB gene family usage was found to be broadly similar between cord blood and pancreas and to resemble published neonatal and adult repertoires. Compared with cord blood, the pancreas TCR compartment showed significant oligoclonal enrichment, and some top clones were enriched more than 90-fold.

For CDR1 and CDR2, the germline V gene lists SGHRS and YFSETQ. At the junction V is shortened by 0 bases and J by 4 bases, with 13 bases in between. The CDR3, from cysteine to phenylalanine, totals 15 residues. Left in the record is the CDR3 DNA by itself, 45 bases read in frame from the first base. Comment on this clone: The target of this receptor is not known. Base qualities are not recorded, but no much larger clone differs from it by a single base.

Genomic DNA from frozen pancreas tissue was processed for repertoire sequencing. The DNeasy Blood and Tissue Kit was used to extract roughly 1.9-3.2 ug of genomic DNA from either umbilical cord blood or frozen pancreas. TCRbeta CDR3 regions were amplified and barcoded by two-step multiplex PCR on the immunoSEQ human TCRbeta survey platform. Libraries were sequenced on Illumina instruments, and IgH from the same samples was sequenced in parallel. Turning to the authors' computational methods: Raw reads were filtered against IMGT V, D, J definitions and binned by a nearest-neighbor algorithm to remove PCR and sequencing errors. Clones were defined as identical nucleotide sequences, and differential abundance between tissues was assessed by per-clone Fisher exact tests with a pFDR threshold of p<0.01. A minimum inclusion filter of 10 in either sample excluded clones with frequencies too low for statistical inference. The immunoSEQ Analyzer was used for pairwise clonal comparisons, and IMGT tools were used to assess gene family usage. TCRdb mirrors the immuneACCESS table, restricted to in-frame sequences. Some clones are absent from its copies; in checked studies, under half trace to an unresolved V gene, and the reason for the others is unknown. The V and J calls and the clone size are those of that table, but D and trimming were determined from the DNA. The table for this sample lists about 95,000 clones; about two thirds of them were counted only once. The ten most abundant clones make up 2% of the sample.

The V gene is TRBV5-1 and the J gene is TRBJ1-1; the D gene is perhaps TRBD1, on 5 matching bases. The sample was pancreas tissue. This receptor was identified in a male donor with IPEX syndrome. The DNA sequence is TGCGCCAGCAGCTTGGATCCGGGGAGGGGCACTGAAGCTTTCTTT. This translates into CASSLDPGRGTEAFF. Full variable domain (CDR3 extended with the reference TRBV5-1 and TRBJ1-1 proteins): KAGVTQTPRYLIKTRGQQVTLSCSPISGHRSVSWYQQTPGQGLQFLFEYFSETQRNKGNFPGRFSGRQFSNSRSEMNVSTLELGDSALYLCASSLDPGRGTEAFFGQGTRLTVV.